Detailed here is one T cell receptor (beta chain). No antigen is known for it. Qualities for individual bases were not recorded, and no much larger clone is one base off. The immunoSEQ Assay, a bias-controlled multiplex PCR, was used to amplify TCRbeta CDR3 regions from genomic DNA. As for the authors' bioinformatics: Nucleated cell counts per sample were estimated from amplification of reference gene primers within the assay. Sequence reads were collapsed and filtered to measure the absolute abundance of every unique TCRbeta CDR3 rearrangement. For each sample, productive Simpson clonality was calculated as the square root of Simpson's diversity index across productive rearrangements. TCRdb limited this immuneACCESS table to in-frame rearrangements with V and J called. A share of clones is missing; checked studies link under half to unresolved V genes, and the rest is unexplained. That table supplies the V and J calls and clone size; D and trimming were determined from the DNA. This sample gives 200,000 to 300,000 clones in total; 70% to 90% of them show up just once. The top ten hold about 2.1% of the sample.

Collaborating institutions collected whole blood in K2EDTA tubes following their own protocols. For TCRbeta analysis, collaborators shipped samples in one of three forms: frozen whole blood, isolated PBMCs, or DNA extracted from either of those sample types. Via the germline V gene (reference sequence), CDR1 is MNHNY and CDR2 SVGAGI. From cysteine to phenylalanine, the CDR3 is 11 amino acids long. The entry retains the CDR3 DNA only, 33 bases that are in frame from base 1. V is cut by 8 bases and J by 8 bases, and the space between the germline ends is 9 bases. This sample is part of a study of blood T cell repertoires in COVID-19 (dated by TCRdb to between 2020 and 2021). Regarding the complete study: Collaborator samples came from the United States, Italy and Spain and covered acute and convalescent phases of COVID-19. The samples were drawn from the first 160 participants of the ongoing ImmuneRACE study and from 1,254 subjects provided by 6 global collaborators. Sample metadata almost always included a de-identified subject ID, COVID-19 status, age in years and sex. Where available, HLA class I and class II types were taken from metadata supplied by the sample provider and were not determined by assay-based typing. A freely available public database, intended as a resource for researchers studying the immune response to SARS-CoV-2, is where the repertoires were released. The prospective study material was composed of cDNA or gDNA derived from T cells, B-cell-depleted T cells, or PBMCs. Subjects who had been exposed to COVID-19, were actively infected with it, or had recovered from it provided the deeply sampled blood TCRbeta repertoires that made up the dataset. Here is what the overall study found, with its caveats: How much clinical and demographic metadata was included differed by source and by participant, and the metadata was provided uncurated.

The TCR was taken from a young man with active or convalescent COVID-19. The chain uses TRBV6-6 and TRBJ1-4; no D segment can be confidently identified. The sample comprised peripheral blood. The CDR3 protein sequence reads: CASWREEKLFF. The sequenced DNA: TGTGCCAGCTGGCGGGAAGAAAAACTGTTTTTT.